The 3 T cell receptor beta chains listed next were all sequenced from one sample in a study of T-cell reconstitution after alpha-beta-depleted transplantation in children. The authors prepared the TCRbeta library with unique molecular identifiers. TCRdb passed the PCR reads through MiXCR, listing each CDR3 protein once. The table includes 440,000 or so distinct CDR3 sequences, 11% detected once. The source material was PBMCs from the stem cell graft donor, sampled from the stem cell graft. These receptors were collected from a human donor who donated a stem cell graft to a child with acute myeloid leukemia.

This chain joins TRBV9 and TRBJ1-2; perhaps TRBD1 as D (5 bases). CDR1 SGDLS and CDR2 YYNGEE come from the germline V gene. The length of the CDR3 is 16 residues. Trimming left V 1 base short and J 7 bases short, with 20 bases between. CDR3 sequence: CASSVSVQDSEGGYTF. The CDR3 coding sequence is TGTGCCAGCAGCGTATCCGTACAGGACTCCGAAGGTGGCTACACCTTC.

By sample fraction, this clonotype is medium-sized. The rearrangement links TRBV5-6 to TRBJ2-2; 7 bases match TRBD1. The CDR3 runs to 14 residues. Germline V gene sequence: CDR1 SGHDT, CDR2 YYEEEE. The junction had 3 bases not matched to a gene; V was cut back by 4 bases and J by 3 bases. In DNA form, the CDR3 reads TGTGCCAGCAGCCGGGACAGTTACACCGGGGAGCTGTTTTTT. It yields the protein CASSRDSYTGELFF.

The chain couples TRBV6-5 to TRBJ2-5; 9 nucleotides agree with TRBD1. Germline loops: CDR1 MNHEY, CDR2 SVGAGI. The CDR3 contains 15 residues. Losses at the gene ends were 2 bases for V and 4 bases for J; bases not matched to a gene: 5. CDR3 loop: CASSYPGQGIETQYF. The CDR3 DNA follows: TGTGCCAGCAGTTACCCGGGACAGGGAATAGAGACCCAGTACTTC.